This passage covers 12 T cell receptor beta chains from one sample sequenced in a study of blood T cell repertoires in COVID-19. Assay used: immunoSEQ multiplex PCR; TCRdb lists only in-frame clones, some missing. The table shows roughly 100,000 clones, with 86% occurring only once. Input material: peripheral blood. All receptors come from a human donor in a cohort sampled during active COVID-19.

In nucleotides, the CDR3 is TGTGCCAGCAGCTTGGCCGTAACAGATACGCAGTATTTT. Translation: CASSLAVTDTQYF. The chain combines TRBV5-4 with TRBJ2-3; D remains ambiguous. This CDR3 has 13 residues. The ends were cut back, 0 bases at V and 3 bases at J, with 5 bases in the middle. Germline loops: CDR1 SGHNT, CDR2 YYREEE (reference sequence).

This clone was counted once. J is TRBJ2-7 and V is TRBV19; D call uncertain. Trimming pared 5 bases from V and 8 bases from J, leaving 16 bases between. Germline V gene data show CDR1 as LNHDA and CDR2 as SQIVND (reference sequence). This CDR3 has 13 residues. CDR3 sequence: CASSWNSLSKQYF. Here the CDR3 DNA reads TGTGCCAGTAGTTGGAACAGTCTTTCGAAGCAGTACTTC. Supplemented by reference TRBV19 and TRBJ2-7, the full variable domain reads DGGITQSPKYLFRKEGQNVTLSCEQNLNHDAMYWYRQDPGQGLRLIYYSQIVNDFQKGDIAEGYSVSREKKESFPLTVTSAQKNPTAFYLCASSWNSLSKQYFGPGTRLTVT.

This rearrangement joins TRBV5-5 to TRBJ1-2; 8 bases match TRBD1. Trimming cost V 4 bases and J 4 bases; bases outside gene matches: 9. CDR3 length equals 15 residues. Germline V gene lookup returns CDR1 SGHKS and CDR2 YYEKEE (reference sequence). In nucleotides, the CDR3 is TGTGCCAGCAGCCCAACCGGGACAGGACCCTATGGCTACACCTTC. Its protein is CASSPTGTGPYGYTF. The complete variable domain, with remaining parts taken from reference TRBV5-5 and TRBJ1-2, reads DAGVTQSPTHLIKTRGQQVTLRCSPISGHKSVSWYQQVLGQGPQFIFQYYEKEERGRGNFPDRFSARQFPNYSSELNVNALLLGDSALYLCASSPTGTGPYGYTFGSGTRLTVV.

The CDR3 sequence: CASSGRDRLYEQYF. CDR3 coding DNA: TGTGCCAGTAGTGGTCGGGACAGATTATACGAGCAGTACTTC. The chain employs TRBV19 and TRBJ2-7; 7 bases are shared with TRBD1. The CDR3 has 14 residues. From germline, CDR1 is LNHDA and CDR2 SQIVND (reference sequence). Trimming at V came to 5 bases and at J to 4 bases, leaving 8 bases not matched to a gene.

This clone is medium-sized in the sample. The rearrangement uses TRBV27 and TRBJ1-6, with D perhaps TRBD1 (6 bases). V dropped 5 bases and J dropped 9 bases, with 17 bases sitting between them. The CDR3 runs 15 residues. Looked up from germline, CDR1 is MNHEY and CDR2 is SMNVEV (reference sequence). The CDR3 DNA sequence: TGTGCCAGCAGTCCCGTATTGGGGGCGGGTTCACCCCTCCACTTT. This gives the protein CASSPVLGAGSPLHF.

The chain employs TRBV28 and TRBJ1-5; 11 bases fit TRBD1. Germline CDR1 is MDHEN and CDR2 is SYDVKM. The V segment lost 8 bases and the J segment 4 bases; nucleotides outside the gene matches: 10. The CDR3 spans 16 residues. The CDR3 nucleotides read TGTGCCAGCCGGCGGGGGACAGGGGGTTGGAATCAGCCCCAGCATTTT. Encoded protein: CASRRGTGGWNQPQHF.

The chain combines TRBV25-1 with TRBJ1-4; D may be TRBD1 (6 bases). The CDR3 is 14 amino acids. With 8 bases removed from V and 8 bases from J, the gap between germline ends came to 18 bases. Germline V gene sequence: CDR1 MGHDK, CDR2 SYGVNS. The CDR3 reads CASGGGRANEKLFF. Here the CDR3 DNA reads TGTGCCAGCGGGGGGGGGCGAGCAAACGAAAAACTGTTTTTT.

V is TRBV12-3 or TRBV12-4 and J is TRBJ1-5; D is ambiguous. Trimming removed 3 bases at V and 7 bases at J, with 10 bases between. The CDR3 consists of 13 residues. DNA of the CDR3: TGTGCCAGCAGTTTCGGGGAGAACCAGCCCCAGCATTTT. Translation gives CASSFGENQPQHF.

In its sample, this clone was seen a few times. V and J are TRBV7-9 and TRBJ1-4; 9 nucleotides align to TRBD1. Looked up from germline, CDR1 is SEHNR and CDR2 is FQNEAQ (reference sequence). The CDR3 extends over 15 amino acids. Trimming took 5 bases from V and 6 from J; bases not matched to a gene: 7. The CDR3 nucleotides are TGTGCCAGCAGCCCCCGGACAGGGGTAGATGAAAAACTGTTTTTT. It encodes CASSPRTGVDEKLFF.

CDR3 sequence: CASSYLQETQYF. CDR3 DNA: TGTGCCAGCAGTTACCTGCAAGAGACCCAGTACTTC. V gene TRBV6-6 combines with J gene TRBJ2-5; D is unclear. V gave up 2 bases and J gave up 2 bases, with 3 bases separating them. This CDR3 has 12 amino acids. Germline V gene lookup returns CDR1 MNHNY and CDR2 SVGAGI (reference sequence).

This clone has just a few counts. The V and J genes are TRBV5-6 and TRBJ2-5; perhaps TRBD1 as D (5 bases). V was cut by 4 bases and J by 6 bases, with 13 bases left in between. Germline lookup yields CDR1 SGHDT and CDR2 YYEEEE. The CDR3 totals 13 residues. The CDR3 DNA is TGTGCCAGCAGCGCTTCAGGGTTTCAGACCCAGTACTTC. This codes for CASSASGFQTQYF. Looking up the rest from reference TRBV5-6 and TRBJ2-5 gives the full variable domain: DAGVTQSPTHLIKTRGQQVTLRCSPKSGHDTVSWYQQALGQGPQFIFQYYEEEERQRGNFPDRFSGHQFPNYSSELNVNALLLGDSALYLCASSASGFQTQYFGPGTRLLVL.

This clone was detected a few times. The J gene is TRBJ2-7, the V gene TRBV5-6; perhaps TRBD1 as D (6 bases). Between the trimmed V and J ends, which lost 4 bases and 2 bases, there was a span of 13 bases. There are 14 residues in the CDR3. Germline V gives CDR1 SGHDT, CDR2 YYEEEE. The CDR3 reads CASSPGTPTYEQYF. In DNA form, the CDR3 reads TGTGCCAGCAGCCCCGGGACACCTACCTACGAGCAGTACTTC.